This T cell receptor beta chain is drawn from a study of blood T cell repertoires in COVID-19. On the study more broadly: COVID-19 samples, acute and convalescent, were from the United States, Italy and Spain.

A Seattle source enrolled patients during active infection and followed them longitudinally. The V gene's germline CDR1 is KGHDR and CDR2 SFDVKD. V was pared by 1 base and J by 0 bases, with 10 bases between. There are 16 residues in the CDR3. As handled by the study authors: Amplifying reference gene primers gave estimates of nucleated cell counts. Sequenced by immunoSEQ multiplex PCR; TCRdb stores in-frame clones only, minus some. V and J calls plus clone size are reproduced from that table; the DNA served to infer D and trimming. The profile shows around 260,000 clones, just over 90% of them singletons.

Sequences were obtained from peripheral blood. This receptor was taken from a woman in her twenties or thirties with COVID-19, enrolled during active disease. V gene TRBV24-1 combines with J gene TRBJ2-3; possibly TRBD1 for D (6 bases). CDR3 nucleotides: TGTGCCACCAGTGATTTAGGGGGACCCAGCACAGATACGCAGTATTTT. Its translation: CATSDLGGPSTDTQYF.